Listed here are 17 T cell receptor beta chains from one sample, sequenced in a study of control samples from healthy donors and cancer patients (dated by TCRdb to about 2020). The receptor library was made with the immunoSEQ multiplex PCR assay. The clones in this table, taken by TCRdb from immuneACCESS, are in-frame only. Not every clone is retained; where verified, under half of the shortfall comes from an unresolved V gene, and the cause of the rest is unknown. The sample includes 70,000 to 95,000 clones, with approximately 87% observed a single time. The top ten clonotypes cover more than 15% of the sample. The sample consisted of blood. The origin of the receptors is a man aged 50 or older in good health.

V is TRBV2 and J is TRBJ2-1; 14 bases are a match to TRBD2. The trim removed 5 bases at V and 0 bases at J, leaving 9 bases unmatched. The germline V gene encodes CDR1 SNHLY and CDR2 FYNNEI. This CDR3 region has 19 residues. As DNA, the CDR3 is TGTGCCAGCAGTACCTGGACTAGCGGGAGGCCGAGCTCCTACAATGAGCAGTTCTTC. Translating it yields CASSTWTSGRPSSYNEQFF.

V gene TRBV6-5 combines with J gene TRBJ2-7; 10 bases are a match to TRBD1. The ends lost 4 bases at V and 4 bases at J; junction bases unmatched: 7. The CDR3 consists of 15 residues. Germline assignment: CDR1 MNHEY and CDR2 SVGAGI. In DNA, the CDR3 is TGTGCCAGCAGTTTTCCGGGACAGGGGTTTTACGAGCAGTACTTC. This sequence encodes CASSFPGQGFYEQYF.

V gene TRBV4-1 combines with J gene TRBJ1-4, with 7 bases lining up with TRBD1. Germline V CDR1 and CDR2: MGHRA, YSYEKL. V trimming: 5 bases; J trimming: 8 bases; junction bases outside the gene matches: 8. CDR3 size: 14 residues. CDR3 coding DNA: TGCGCCAGCAGCGAGACAGGGCTAGGGGAAAAACTGTTTTTT. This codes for CASSETGLGEKLFF.

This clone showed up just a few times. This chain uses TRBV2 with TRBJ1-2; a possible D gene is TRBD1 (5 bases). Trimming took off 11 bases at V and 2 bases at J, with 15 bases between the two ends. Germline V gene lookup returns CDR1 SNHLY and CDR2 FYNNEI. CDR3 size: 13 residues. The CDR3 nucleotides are TGTGCCGGAACCCTGGCAGGGAACTATGGCTACACCTTC. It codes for CAGTLAGNYGYTF.

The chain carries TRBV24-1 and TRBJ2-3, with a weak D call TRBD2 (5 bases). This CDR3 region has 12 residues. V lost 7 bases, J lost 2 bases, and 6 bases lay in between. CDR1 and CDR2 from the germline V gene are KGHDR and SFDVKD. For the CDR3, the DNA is TGTGCCACCAGGGGAGCCACAGATACGCAGTATTTT. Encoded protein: CATRGATDTQYF.

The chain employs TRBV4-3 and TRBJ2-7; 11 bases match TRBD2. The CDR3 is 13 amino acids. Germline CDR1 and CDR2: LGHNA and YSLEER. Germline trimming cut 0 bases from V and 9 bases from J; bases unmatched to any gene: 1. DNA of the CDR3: TGCGCCAGCAGCCAAGATGGGACTAGCGGGCAGTACTTC. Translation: CASSQDGTSGQYF.

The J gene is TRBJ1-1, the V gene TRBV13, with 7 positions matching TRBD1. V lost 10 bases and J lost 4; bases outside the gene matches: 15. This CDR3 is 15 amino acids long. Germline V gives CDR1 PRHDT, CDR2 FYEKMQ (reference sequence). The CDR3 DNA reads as TGTGCCATCAAGGGCGTACTCAGGGACAGCACTGAAGCTTTCTTT. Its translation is CAIKGVLRDSTEAFF.

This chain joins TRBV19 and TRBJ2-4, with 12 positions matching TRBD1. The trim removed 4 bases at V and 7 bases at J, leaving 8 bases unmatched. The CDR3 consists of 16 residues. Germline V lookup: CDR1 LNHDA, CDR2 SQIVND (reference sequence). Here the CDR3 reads CASSKGQGAKINIQYF. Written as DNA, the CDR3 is TGTGCCAGTAGTAAGGGACAGGGGGCAAAGATTAACATTCAGTACTTC.

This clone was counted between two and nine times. The CDR3 DNA sequence: TGTGCCAGCAGATTTGACAGGTCGGCCAACGTCCTGACTTTC. As protein: CASRFDRSANVLTF. V is TRBV2 and J is TRBJ2-6; D is possibly TRBD1 (6 bases). The CDR3 consists of 14 residues. Germline CDR1 SNHLY, CDR2 FYNNEI. Trimming shortened V by 6 bases and J by 6 bases, and 12 bases separated the two germline ends.

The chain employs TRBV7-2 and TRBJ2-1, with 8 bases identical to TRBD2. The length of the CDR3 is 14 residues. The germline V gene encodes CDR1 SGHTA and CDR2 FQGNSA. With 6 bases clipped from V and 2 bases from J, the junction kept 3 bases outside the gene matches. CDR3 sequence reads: CASRAGGPYNEQFF. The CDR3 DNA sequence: TGTGCCAGCAGGGCGGGGGGACCCTACAATGAGCAGTTCTTC.

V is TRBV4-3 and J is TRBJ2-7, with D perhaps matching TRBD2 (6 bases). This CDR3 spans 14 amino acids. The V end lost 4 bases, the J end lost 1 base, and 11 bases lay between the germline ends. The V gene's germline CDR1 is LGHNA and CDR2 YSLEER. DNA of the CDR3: TGCGCCAGCAGCCCTGCGGCGGGGTCCTACGAGCAGTACTTC. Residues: CASSPAAGSYEQYF.

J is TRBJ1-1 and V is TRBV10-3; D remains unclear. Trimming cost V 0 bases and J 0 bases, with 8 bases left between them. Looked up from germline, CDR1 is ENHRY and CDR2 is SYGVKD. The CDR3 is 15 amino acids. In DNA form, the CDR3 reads TGTGCCATCAGTGAGTCGGTGGGGATGAACACTGAAGCTTTCTTT. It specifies CAISESVGMNTEAFF.

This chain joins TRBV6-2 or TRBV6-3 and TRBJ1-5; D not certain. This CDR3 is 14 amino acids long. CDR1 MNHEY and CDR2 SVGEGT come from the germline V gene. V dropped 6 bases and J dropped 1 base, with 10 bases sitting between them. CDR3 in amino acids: CASSQGSSNQPQHF. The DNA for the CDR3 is TGTGCCAGCAGCCAAGGGTCGAGCAATCAGCCCCAGCATTTT.

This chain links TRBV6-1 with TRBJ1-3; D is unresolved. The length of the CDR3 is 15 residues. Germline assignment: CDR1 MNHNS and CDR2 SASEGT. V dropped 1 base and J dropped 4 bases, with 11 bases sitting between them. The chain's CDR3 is CASSEVLGGGNTIYF. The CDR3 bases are TGTGCCAGCAGTGAAGTTCTGGGAGGGGGAAACACCATATATTTT.

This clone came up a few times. CDR3 in amino acids: CASSAGQGPATNEKLFF. The CDR3 nucleotides are TGTGCCAGCAGTGCCGGACAGGGCCCTGCAACTAATGAAAAACTGTTTTTT. The chain is built from TRBV6-1 and TRBJ1-4; TRBD1 agrees at 8 bases. The CDR3 has 17 residues. After removal of 4 bases from V and 0 bases from J, the junction contained 7 bases not matched to a gene. Germline V lookup: CDR1 MNHNS, CDR2 SASEGT.

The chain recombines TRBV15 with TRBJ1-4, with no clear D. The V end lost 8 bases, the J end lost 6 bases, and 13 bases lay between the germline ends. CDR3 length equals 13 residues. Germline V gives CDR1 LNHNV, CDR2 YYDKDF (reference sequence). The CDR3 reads CATGLTRYEKLFF. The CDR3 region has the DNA TGTGCCACCGGGCTGACGAGATATGAAAAACTGTTTTTT.

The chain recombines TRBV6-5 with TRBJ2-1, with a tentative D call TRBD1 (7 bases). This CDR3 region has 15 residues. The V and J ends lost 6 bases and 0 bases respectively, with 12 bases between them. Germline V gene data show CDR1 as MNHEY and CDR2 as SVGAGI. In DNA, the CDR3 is TGTGCCAGCAGCAGGGGGGTGGGCTCCTACAATGAGCAGTTCTTC. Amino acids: CASSRGVGSYNEQFF.